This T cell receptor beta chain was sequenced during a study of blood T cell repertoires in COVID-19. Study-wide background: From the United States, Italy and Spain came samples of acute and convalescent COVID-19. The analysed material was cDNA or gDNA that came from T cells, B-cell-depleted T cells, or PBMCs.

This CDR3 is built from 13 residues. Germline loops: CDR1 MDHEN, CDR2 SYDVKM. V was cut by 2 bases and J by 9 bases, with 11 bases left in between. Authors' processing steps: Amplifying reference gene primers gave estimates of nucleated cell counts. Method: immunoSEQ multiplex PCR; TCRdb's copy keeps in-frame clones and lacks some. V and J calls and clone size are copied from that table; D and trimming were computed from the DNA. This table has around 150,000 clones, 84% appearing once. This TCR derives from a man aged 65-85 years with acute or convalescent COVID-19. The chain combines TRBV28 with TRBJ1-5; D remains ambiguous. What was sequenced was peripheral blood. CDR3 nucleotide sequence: TGTGCCAGCAGTTTACCGGTAGTTTCGCCCCAGCATTTT. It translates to CASSLPVVSPQHF.